This T cell receptor beta chain is drawn from a study of cytomegalovirus exposure and HLA in healthy donors. Overall study: An earlier analysis identified 100 million to 130 million unique TCR beta sequences in about 200 million T cells.

60 Vbeta and 13 Jbeta primers were used in PCR. Profiled with immunoSEQ multiplex PCR; TCRdb holds only in-frame clones, not every one. Here the sample spans around 180,000 clones, about four fifths being singletons. This clone was seen a handful of times. Antigen unknown. CDR1 and CDR2 from the germline V gene are SGHVS and FNYEAQ. The germline V and J ends were trimmed by 6 bases and 6 bases, with 9 bases remaining between them. This CDR3 spans 11 amino acids. Broader study findings: When a later analysis compared HLA-associated TCR beta chains with equally common others, the HLA-associated chains turned out to be more clonally expanded and to have lower generation probabilities. Segments of the TCR beta V type were, in most cases, productive about 87% or about 30% of the time in an earlier analysis.

The clonotype was recovered from a man younger than 30 in good health and CMV-seronegative. The chain recombines TRBV7-6 with TRBJ2-7, with a weak D call TRBD1 (5 bases). Sequenced: PBMCs. The DNA of the CDR3 is TGTGCCAGCAGTTCCAGGGCCGAGCAGTACTTC. Residues: CASSSRAEQYF.